These 16 T cell receptor beta chains came from one sample sequenced in a study of regulatory T cells in long-lasting Graves disease. Documented time point: newly diagnosed GD, antithyroid drugs for less than 3 months. Scientists built the TCR library using RNA that was extracted from PBMCs. Sequencing libraries for TCR beta were prepared with iRepertoire HTBI primers and Arm-PCR of CDR3 regions. TCRdb reprocessed the multiplex PCR reads with MiXCR, giving one entry per CDR3 protein. The sample contains about 300,000 distinct CDR3 sequences, 15% to 20% of which appear only once. Sequencing used peripheral blood mononuclear cells (PBMCs), obtained at new diagnosis, from a patient treated with antithyroid drugs. The source of these receptors is a female donor with Graves disease.

In its sample, this clonotype was seen many times. The CDR3 DNA is TGTGCCAGCAGCCCACCTAGCGGGAGGGAGTACCAAGAGACCCAGTACTTC. As protein: CASSPPSGREYQETQYF. The genes are TRBV3-1 and TRBJ2-5; 12 bases fit TRBD2. The junction had 6 bases not matched to a gene; V was cut back by 4 bases and J by 0 bases. This CDR3 is 17 amino acids long. CDR1 is LGHDT, CDR2 YNNKEL, per germline (reference sequence).

The rearrangement uses TRBV5-4 and TRBJ2-5, with 7 bases matching TRBD1. Trimming took 6 bases from V and 2 from J; bases not matched to a gene: 7. In germline, CDR1 is SGHNT, CDR2 YYREEE (reference sequence). The CDR3 runs to 14 residues. The CDR3 sequence: CASTTGINQETQYF. CDR3 nucleotides: TGTGCCAGCACGACAGGGATAAATCAAGAGACCCAGTACTTC. Full variable domain (missing parts from reference TRBV5-4 and TRBJ2-5): ETGVTQSPTHLIKTRGQQVTLRCSSQSGHNTVSWYQQALGQGPQFIFQYYREEENGRGNFPPRFSGLQFPNYSSELNVNALELDDSALYLCASTTGINQETQYFGPGTRLLVL.

Note on this clonotype: A read error is likely here: a far larger clone is one base away. The V gene is TRBV27, the J gene TRBJ2-5; 8 nucleotides agree with TRBD2. The DNA end is a closer match to TRBJ2-1, so the J assignment may be wrong. The CDR3 is 16 residues long. Germline CDR1 is MNHEY and CDR2 is SMNVEV (reference sequence). This CDR3 reads CASSPRGGISNDEQFF. CDR3 DNA sequence: TGTGCCAGCAGTCCCCGGGGGGGGATAAGTAACGATGAGCAGTTCTTC.

This clonotype has at least ten counts. The rearrangement uses TRBV9 and TRBJ1-6; D is unclear. V lost 7 bases and J lost 5, with 7 bases in between. This CDR3 contains 12 residues. Per germline, CDR1 SGDLS and CDR2 YYNGEE. The CDR3 loop is CASRSDNSPLHF. The CDR3 nucleotides read TGTGCCAGCCGCAGCGATAATTCACCCCTCCACTTT.

This clonotype was seen only a few times. The chain combines TRBV19 with TRBJ2-1; TRBD1 might be the D (6 bases). Trimming cost V 3 bases and J 6 bases, with 12 bases left between them. There are 14 residues in the CDR3. The germline V gene has CDR1 LNHDA and CDR2 SQIVND (reference sequence). CDR3: CASSIPAQGNEQFF. CDR3 bases: TGTGCCAGTAGTATTCCAGCACAGGGCAATGAGCAGTTCTTC.

The chain links TRBV28 to TRBJ1-6; D is unresolved. Per germline, CDR1 MDHEN and CDR2 SYDVKM. This CDR3 region has 11 residues. The ends were cut back, 4 bases at V and 7 bases at J, with 2 bases in the middle. In DNA, the CDR3 is TGTGCCAGCAGTTCAAATTCACCCCTCCACTTT. It encodes CASSSNSPLHF. The complete variable domain, with remaining parts taken from reference TRBV28 and TRBJ1-6, reads DVKVTQSSRYLVKRTGEKVFLECVQDMDHENMFWYRQDPGLGLRLIYFSYDVKMKEKGDIPEGYSVSREKKERFSLILESASTNQTSMYLCASSSNSPLHFGNGTRLTVT.

In its sample, this clonotype was seen many times. This chain links TRBV28 with TRBJ1-2; D possibly corresponds to TRBD1 (5 bases). Germline values: CDR1 MDHEN, CDR2 SYDVKM. This CDR3 region has 16 residues. The V end was cut by 5 bases, the J end by 2 bases, with 18 bases between. The CDR3 is CASSPLGGGRNYGYTF. CDR3 DNA: TGTGCCAGCAGTCCCCTGGGGGGAGGTAGGAACTATGGCTACACCTTC.

This clonotype was recorded many times. The rearrangement uses TRBV20-1 and TRBJ2-7; D may be TRBD2 (6 bases). The CDR3 length is 13 residues. Germline CDR1 reads DFQATT; CDR2 reads SNEGSKA (reference sequence). V dropped 1 base and J dropped 6 bases, with 13 bases sitting between them. This chain's CDR3 is CSARGGRELEQYF. CDR3 sequence (DNA): TGCAGTGCTAGAGGCGGTCGGGAGCTCGAGCAGTACTTC.

The chain recombines TRBV2 with TRBJ2-7, with 14 bases identical to TRBD2. Trimming removed 5 bases from V and 7 bases from J; junction bases left unmatched: 19. There are 19 residues in the CDR3. The germline V gene encodes CDR1 SNHLY and CDR2 FYNNEI. CDR3: CASSLRGQMTSGRALEQYF. The CDR3 DNA reads TGTGCCAGCAGTTTGAGAGGACAAATGACTAGCGGGAGGGCCTTAGAGCAGTACTTC.

Notes on this clonotype: A junction end diverges from the germline sequence, so it may reflect a read error. The DNA of the CDR3 is TGTACCAGCAGCCAAGACCGGGAACCTAGCGAAGACTGCGAGCAGTACTTC. It yields the protein CTSSQDREPSEDCEQYF. The V call is TRBV14, the J call TRBJ2-7, with a possible D match to TRBD2 (6 bases). The CDR3 loop spans 17 amino acids. CDR1 and CDR2 from the germline V gene are SGHDN and FVKESK.

This clonotype was counted between two and nine times. This rearrangement joins TRBV9 to TRBJ2-7; D assignment may be TRBD1 or TRBD2 (6 bases each). Germline CDR1 SGDLS, CDR2 YYNGEE. V lost 0 bases, J lost 6 bases, and 19 bases lay in between. This CDR3 contains 16 residues. CDR3 sequence (DNA): TGTGCCAGCAGCGTAGGGGCTAGAATAGGGGGGAGCGAGCAGTACTTC. As protein: CASSVGARIGGSEQYF.

This clonotype was seen at least ten times. The chain couples TRBV6-1 to TRBJ1-5, with 11 bases lining up with TRBD1. The V gene end was trimmed by 7 bases and the J gene end by 3 bases; junction bases not matched to a gene: 5. The germline CDR1 and CDR2 sequences are MNHNS and SASEGT. The CDR3 extends over 15 amino acids. The DNA for the CDR3 is TGTGCCAGCACTACGGGACAGGGGGTCAATCAGCCCCAGCATTTT. This sequence encodes CASTTGQGVNQPQHF.

This clonotype has only a few counts. V gene TRBV19 combines with J gene TRBJ2-2; D is unresolved. V lost 2 bases and J 4 bases, leaving 14 bases between the germline ends. CDR3 length: 16 residues. Germline loops: CDR1 LNHDA, CDR2 SQIVND (reference sequence). The CDR3 region is CASSISRILGTGELFF. The CDR3 DNA sequence: TGTGCCAGTAGTATATCCCGGATCCTAGGCACCGGGGAGCTGTTTTTT.

Ten or more counts support this clonotype. The V gene is TRBV12-3 or TRBV12-4, the J gene TRBJ1-2, with a tentative D call TRBD1 (6 bases). Trimming removed 3 bases from V and 3 bases from J, with 11 bases in between. The CDR3 length is 14 residues. DNA for the CDR3: TGTGCCAGCAGTTTTATGGGGGCAGACTATGGCTACACCTTC. Amino acid sequence: CASSFMGADYGYTF.

This clonotype was detected ten times or more. The V gene is TRBV2, the J gene TRBJ2-3; 7 bases map to TRBD1. The V and J ends lost 6 bases and 3 bases, in that order; junction bases with no gene match: 6. The CDR3 sequence is 14 residues long. From germline, CDR1 is SNHLY and CDR2 FYNNEI. The CDR3 region is CASSLTGMTDTQYF. In DNA, the CDR3 is TGTGCCAGCAGCTTGACAGGGATGACAGATACGCAGTATTTT. Full variable domain (missing parts from reference TRBV2 and TRBJ2-3): EPEVTQTPSHQVTQMGQEVILRCVPISNHLYFYWYRQILGQKVEFLVSFYNNEISEKSEIFDDQFSVERPDGSNFTLKIRSTKLEDSAMYFCASSLTGMTDTQYFGPGTRLTVL.

This clonotype was detected only a few times. V gene TRBV19 combines with J gene TRBJ2-1; TRBD1 aligns across 10 bases. The CDR3 sequence is 16 residues long. Germline lookup yields CDR1 LNHDA and CDR2 SQIVND (reference sequence). Germline trimming cut 4 bases from V and 4 bases from J; bases unmatched to any gene: 7. The CDR3 region has the DNA TGTGCCAGTAGTACAATCGACAGGGGGCGTTACAATGAGCAGTTCTTC. It translates to CASSTIDRGRYNEQFF.